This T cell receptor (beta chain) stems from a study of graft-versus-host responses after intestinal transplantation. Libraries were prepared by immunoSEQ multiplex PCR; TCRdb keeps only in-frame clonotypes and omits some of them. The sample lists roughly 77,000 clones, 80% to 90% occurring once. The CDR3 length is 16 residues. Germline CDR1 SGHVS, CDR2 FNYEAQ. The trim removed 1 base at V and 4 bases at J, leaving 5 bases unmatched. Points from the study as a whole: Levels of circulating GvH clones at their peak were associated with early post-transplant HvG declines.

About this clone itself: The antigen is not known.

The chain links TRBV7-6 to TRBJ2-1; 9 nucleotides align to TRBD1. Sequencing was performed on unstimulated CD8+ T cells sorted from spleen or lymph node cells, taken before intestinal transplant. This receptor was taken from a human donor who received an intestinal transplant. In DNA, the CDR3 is TGTGCCAGCAGCTTAGGACAGGGGGTGGGTTACAATGAGCAGTTCTTC. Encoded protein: CASSLGQGVGYNEQFF.